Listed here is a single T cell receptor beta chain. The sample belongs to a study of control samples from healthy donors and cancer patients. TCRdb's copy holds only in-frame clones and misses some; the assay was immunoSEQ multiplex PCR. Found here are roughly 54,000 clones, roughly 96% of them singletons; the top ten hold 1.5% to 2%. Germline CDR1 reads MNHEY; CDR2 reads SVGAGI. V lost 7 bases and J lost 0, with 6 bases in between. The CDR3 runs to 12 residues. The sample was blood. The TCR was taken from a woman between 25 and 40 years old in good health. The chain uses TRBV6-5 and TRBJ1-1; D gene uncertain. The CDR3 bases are TGTGCCAGCAACCAGTTGAACACTGAAGCTTTCTTT. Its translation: CASNQLNTEAFF.